The 21 T cell receptor beta chains presented below share a single source sample, sequenced in a study of T cells in Graves' hyperthyroidism and ophthalmopathy. TCR beta CDR3 regions were amplified from RNA. The HTBI primer set served for first-round RT-PCR of the TCR CDR3. One entry per CDR3 protein results from TCRdb running MiXCR on the multiplex PCR reads. The table has 450,000 to 650,000 distinct CDR3 sequences, 11% to 15% seen once. Sequencing was carried out using blood. These receptors all come from a woman younger than 30 with Graves' ophthalmopathy.

This clonotype was counted at least ten times. V is TRBV9 and J is TRBJ2-5; a possible D gene is TRBD2 (5 bases). CDR1 and CDR2 (germline): SGDLS, YYNGEE. The V gene lost 0 bases and the J gene lost 5 bases, with 11 bases spanning the gap. The CDR3 consists of 14 residues. CDR3 protein: CASSVGRGSETQYF. The CDR3 nucleotides read TGTGCCAGCAGCGTAGGTAGAGGGAGCGAGACCCAGTACTTC.

This clonotype was recorded many times. The chain recombines TRBV28 with TRBJ1-5; 10 bases are a match to TRBD1. CDR1 MDHEN and CDR2 SYDVKM come from the germline V gene. The CDR3 spans 15 residues. J gave up 5 bases and V 7 bases, and 8 bases lay outside the gene matches. DNA of the CDR3: TGTGCCAGCACCCTGGACAGGGGGAGAGATCAGCCCCAGCATTTT. This gives the protein CASTLDRGRDQPQHF. The full variable domain, with the rest looked up from reference TRBV28 and TRBJ1-5, is DVKVTQSSRYLVKRTGEKVFLECVQDMDHENMFWYRQDPGLGLRLIYFSYDVKMKEKGDIPEGYSVSREKKERFSLILESASTNQTSMYLCASTLDRGRDQPQHFGDGTRLSIL.

V usage is TRBV7-3 and J usage is TRBJ1-2, with TRBD1 matching over 7 bases. The CDR3 spans 16 residues. Germline values: CDR1 SGHTA, CDR2 FQGTGA. After removal of 2 bases from V and 7 bases from J, the junction contained 13 bases not matched to a gene. CDR3 amino acids: CASSLGAGGVVRGYTF. DNA of the CDR3: TGTGCCAGCAGCTTAGGGGCAGGGGGAGTCGTACGTGGCTACACCTTC. Full variable domain (missing parts from reference TRBV7-3 and TRBJ1-2): GAGVSQTPSNKVTEKGKYVELRCDPISGHTALYWYRQSLGQGPEFLIYFQGTGAADDSGLPNDRFFAVRPEGSVSTLKIQRTERGDSAVYLCASSLGAGGVVRGYTFGSGTRLTVV.

This clonotype was counted at least ten times. The chain is built from TRBV6-1 and TRBJ2-1; D not resolved. V was cut by 5 bases and J by 12 bases, with 11 bases left in between. Germline assignment: CDR1 MNHNS and CDR2 SASEGT. This CDR3 region has 11 residues. CDR3 bases: TGTGCCAGCAGTTGGCGAGACTCGCAGTTCTTC. This gives the protein CASSWRDSQFF.

This clonotype came up many times. The rearrangement uses TRBV20-1 and TRBJ1-4, with a tentative D call TRBD1 (5 bases). This CDR3 contains 14 residues. Germline CDR1 DFQATT, CDR2 SNEGSKA (reference sequence). Trimming cost V 6 bases and J 4 bases, with 15 bases left between them. The CDR3 region is CSAFGGPLNEKLFF. In DNA form, the CDR3 reads TGCAGTGCCTTCGGGGGACCCCTTAATGAAAAACTGTTTTTT.

This clonotype was detected ten times or more. The V gene is TRBV6-2 or TRBV6-3, the J gene TRBJ2-5, with TRBD1 matching over 9 bases. Germline assignment: CDR1 MNHEY and CDR2 SVGEGT. Losses at the gene ends were 4 bases for V and 2 bases for J; bases not matched to a gene: 5. The CDR3 totals 15 residues. The CDR3 DNA reads TGTGCCAGCAGTTCCTTCGGGACAGGGCAAGAGACCCAGTACTTC. Residues: CASSSFGTGQETQYF.

V usage is TRBV24-1 and J usage is TRBJ2-3; D is ambiguous. CDR3 length equals 14 residues. Trimming left V 7 bases short and J 2 bases short, with 12 bases between. The germline V gene has CDR1 KGHDR and CDR2 SFDVKD. The CDR3 is CATSPSGDTDTQYF. For the CDR3, the DNA is TGTGCCACCAGCCCCTCTGGGGACACAGATACGCAGTATTTT.

In this sample, this clonotype turned up many times. V gene TRBV30 combines with J gene TRBJ1-5, with D unclear. CDR1 is GTSNPN and CDR2 is SVGIG in the germline V gene (reference sequence). Trimming pared 3 bases from V and 4 bases from J, leaving 7 bases between. The CDR3 totals 12 residues. The CDR3 coding sequence is TGTGCCTGGAGAAAACCGAATCAGCCCCAGCATTTT. Protein sequence: CAWRKPNQPQHF.

The rearrangement uses TRBV19 and TRBJ1-1; D unresolved. CDR3 length equals 13 residues. Trimming pared 3 bases from V and 5 bases from J, leaving 10 bases between. Germline CDR1 LNHDA, CDR2 SQIVND (reference sequence). As DNA, the CDR3 is TGTGCCAGTAGTATTAACTCCTTTACTGAAGCTTTCTTT. This codes for CASSINSFTEAFF.

This clonotype has ten or more counts. This sequence joins TRBV29-1 and TRBJ1-1; D gene unclear. Germline CDR1 and CDR2: SQVTM and ANQGSEA. The CDR3 length is 10 residues. Trimming pared 5 bases from V and 2 bases from J, leaving 3 bases between. Here the CDR3 reads CSVLNTEAFF. CDR3 in DNA: TGCAGCGTTCTTAACACTGAAGCTTTCTTT. The full variable domain, its missing parts supplied by reference TRBV29-1 and TRBJ1-1, is SAVISQKPSRDICQRGTSLTIQCQVDSQVTMMFWYRQQPGQSLTLIATANQGSEATYESGFVIDKFPISRPNLTFSTLTVSNMSPEDSSIYLCSVLNTEAFFGQGTRLTVV.

This clonotype was recorded once. The V and J genes are TRBV6-1 and TRBJ1-5, with D hard to call. V was cut by 7 bases and J by 7 bases, with 14 bases left in between. This CDR3 has 13 residues. Germline V gene lookup returns CDR1 MNHNS and CDR2 SASEGT. The chain's CDR3 is CASIDNPRQPQHF. The CDR3 region has the DNA TGTGCCAGCATAGACAACCCGAGGCAGCCCCAGCATTTT.

This chain connects TRBV11-2 to TRBJ2-5, with 13 bases identical to TRBD2. V was clipped by 1 base and J by 5 bases; unmatched bases: 13. The CDR3 runs 19 residues. Germline CDR1 SGHAT, CDR2 FQNNGV. The CDR3 loop reads CASSLGRTSGSGLGETQYF. For the CDR3, the DNA is TGTGCCAGCAGCTTAGGTCGGACTAGCGGGAGCGGATTGGGGGAGACCCAGTACTTC.

This clonotype was found many times. The CDR3 protein is CAWSDRGNQPQHF. The CDR3 region has the DNA TGTGCCTGGAGTGACAGGGGCAATCAGCCCCAGCATTTT. This sequence joins TRBV30 and TRBJ1-5; weak D call: TRBD1 (6 bases). The germline V gene encodes CDR1 GTSNPN and CDR2 SVGIG (reference sequence). The CDR3 is 13 residues long. Trimming left V 1 base short and J 2 bases short, with 6 bases between.

About this clonotype: A much more abundant neighbour one base away suggests this may be a read error. The genes are TRBV19 and TRBJ2-7; 11 bases align to TRBD2. The germline V gene encodes CDR1 LNHDA and CDR2 SQIVND (reference sequence). CDR3 length: 19 residues. With V trimmed by 0 bases and J by 4 bases, 14 bases remained unmatched. The CDR3 bases are TGTGCCAGTAGTATAGATGCCCGCCAGGGACTAGCGGACGATTACGAGCAGTACTTC. Its translation: CASSIDARQGLADDYEQYF.

In this sample, this clonotype turned up many times. V usage is TRBV7-9 and J usage is TRBJ2-7; no clear D. V was trimmed by 11 bases and J by 1 base, leaving 6 bases between them. From germline, CDR1 is SEHNR and CDR2 FQNEAQ (reference sequence). This CDR3 is built from 10 residues. DNA of the CDR3: TGTGCCGTGGAATCCTACGAGCAGTACTTC. This translates into CAVESYEQYF. Complete variable domain (other parts from reference TRBV7-9 and TRBJ2-7): DTGVSQNPRHKITKRGQNVTFRCDPISEHNRLYWYRQTLGQGPEFLTYFQNEAQLEKSRLLSDRFSAERPKGSFSTLEIQRTEQGDSAMYLCAVESYEQYFGPGTRLTVT.

The chain uses TRBV11-3 and TRBJ2-5; TRBD1 matches at 9 bases. Germline V CDR1 and CDR2: SGHNT, YENEEA. V gave up 5 bases and J gave up 1 base; unmatched junction bases: 8. This CDR3 has 16 residues. The CDR3 here is CASSPGQGRVQETQYF. The CDR3 nucleotides read TGTGCCAGCAGCCCCGGACAGGGGAGGGTCCAAGAGACCCAGTACTTC. Combining the CDR3 with reference TRBV11-3 and TRBJ2-5 gives the whole variable domain EAGVVQSPRYKIIEKKQPVAFWCNPISGHNTLYWYLQNLGQGPELLIRYENEEAVDDSQLPKDRFSAERLKGVDSTLKIQPAELGDSAVYLCASSPGQGRVQETQYFGPGTRLLVL.

This clonotype was recorded a few times. Germline is not matched at one junction end, which may reflect a read error. V is TRBV5-1 and J is TRBJ2-3; TRBD1 aligns across 7 bases. The CDR3 runs 16 residues. CDR1 and CDR2 (germline): SGHRS, YFSETQ. The CDR3 protein is CASSAGQDRGTGTQYF. The CDR3 nucleotides are TGCGCCAGCAGCGCTGGACAGGACAGAGGTACAGGTACGCAGTATTTT. Full variable domain (missing parts from reference TRBV5-1 and TRBJ2-3): KAGVTQTPRYLIKTRGQQVTLSCSPISGHRSVSWYQQTPGQGLQFLFEYFSETQRNKGNFPGRFSGRQFSNSRSEMNVSTLELGDSALYLCASSAGQDRGTGTQYFGPGTRLTVL.

This clonotype has a count of ten or more. The CDR3 loop reads CATSDSGQGSYNEQFF. The CDR3, as DNA: TGTGCCACCAGTGATTCCGGACAGGGCTCCTACAATGAGCAGTTCTTC. The chain recombines TRBV24-1 with TRBJ2-1; 8 bases fit TRBD1. V shed 2 bases, J shed 0 bases, and the junction held 2 bases outside the gene matches. In germline, CDR1 is KGHDR, CDR2 SFDVKD. The CDR3 covers 16 residues.

The table lists this clonotype with many counts. The CDR3, as DNA: TGTGCCAGCAGTTTATGGGGAGAGGGCAATCAGCCCCAGCATTTT. Translation gives CASSLWGEGNQPQHF. J is TRBJ1-5 and V is TRBV28, with D unclear. The CDR3 contains 15 residues. Germline V lookup: CDR1 MDHEN, CDR2 SYDVKM. Between the trimmed V and J ends, which lost 0 bases and 2 bases, there was a span of 8 bases. Variable domain in full (rest from reference TRBV28 and TRBJ1-5): DVKVTQSSRYLVKRTGEKVFLECVQDMDHENMFWYRQDPGLGLRLIYFSYDVKMKEKGDIPEGYSVSREKKERFSLILESASTNQTSMYLCASSLWGEGNQPQHFGDGTRLSIL.

As regards this clonotype: Just one base apart from a much larger clone, this may be a read error. The conserved closing phenylalanine or tryptophan is absent in this CDR3, likely reflecting a read error. V gene TRBV28 combines with J gene TRBJ1-1, with D tentatively TRBD1 (5 bases). This CDR3 contains 13 residues. Per germline, CDR1 MDHEN and CDR2 SYDVKM. V lost 4 bases and J 0 bases, leaving 6 bases between the germline ends. CDR3 DNA sequence: TGTGCCAGCAGTTCGGACATGAACACTGAAGCTTTCCTT. This sequence encodes CASSSDMNTEAFL.

Only a few counts were recorded for this clonotype. Just one base apart from a much larger clone, this may be a read error. This chain connects TRBV24-1 to TRBJ2-3, with D possibly being TRBD1 (6 bases). The CDR3 totals 15 residues. Per germline, CDR1 KGHDR and CDR2 SFDVKD. CDR3 in amino acids: CATSGSQGETGTQYF. The DNA of the CDR3 is TGTGCCACCAGTGGGTCGCAGGGCGAGACAGGTACGCAGTATTTT.